This TCR beta chain was profiled in a study of cytomegalovirus exposure and HLA in healthy donors. Study at large: Researchers previously reported finding some 110 million unique TCR beta sequences from roughly 180 million T cells. Roughly four fifths of 300 to 450 genotyped donors fell in the Caucasian-associated ancestry cluster.

After removal of 4 bases from V and 5 bases from J, the junction contained 5 bases not matched to a gene. In germline, CDR1 is MNHEY, CDR2 SVGAGI. This CDR3 is 14 amino acids long. Primers: 60 Vbeta forward and 13 Jbeta reverse. The protocol was immunoSEQ multiplex PCR, while the TCRdb copy is restricted to in-frame clones and leaves out a portion. Its listing shows fewer than 85,000 clones. The chain combines TRBV6-5 with TRBJ2-1, with 7 bases aligning to TRBD2. This sequence originates from a woman in her thirties or forties in good health and CMV-seropositive. Sequencing used PBMCs. This chain's CDR3 is CASSLAGDHNEQFF. CDR3 nucleotide sequence: TGTGCCAGCAGTTTGGCGGGAGACCACAATGAGCAGTTCTTC.